The 22 T cell receptor beta chains below all came from one sample that was sequenced in a study of T cell changes during pregnancy in multiple sclerosis. Profiling relied on immunoSEQ multiplex PCR, and the TCRdb table lists in-frame clones only, not all of them. Of some 51,000 clones listed, roughly 94% are singletons. The specimen was CD4+ T cells from peripheral blood mononuclear cells, collected in the first trimester of pregnancy. Receptor source: a female donor with multiple sclerosis, enrolled in a pregnancy study.

This clone was recorded only once. The chain carries TRBV5-1 and TRBJ1-1; maybe TRBD1 (5 bases). V gave up 3 bases and J gave up 3 bases, with 15 bases separating them. The CDR3 has 15 residues. CDR1 is SGHRS and CDR2 is YFSETQ in the germline V gene. The CDR3 loop is CASSSSRGPHTEAFF. The DNA of the CDR3 is TGCGCCAGCAGCTCTAGTAGGGGCCCCCACACTGAAGCTTTCTTT.

The chain uses TRBV14 and TRBJ1-2; a possible D gene is TRBD1 (6 bases). CDR1 is SGHDN and CDR2 is FVKESK in the germline V gene. The CDR3 totals 14 residues. V shed 1 base and J shed 8 bases, with 14 bases lying between them. The DNA of the CDR3 is TGTGCCAGCAGCCAAGCAGGGGTGTCTGGAGGCTACACCTTC. This codes for CASSQAGVSGGYTF.

The chain joins TRBV19 to TRBJ1-2; unclear D gene. The CDR3 is made up of 15 amino acids. The V gene lost 6 bases and the J gene lost 1 base, with 15 bases spanning the gap. Germline CDR1 is LNHDA and CDR2 is SQIVND (reference sequence). The CDR3 DNA reads as TGTGCCAGTAGGGGCGACTACTCGTTTAACTATGGCTACACCTTC. This gives the protein CASRGDYSFNYGYTF.

The gene calls are TRBV6-5 and TRBJ1-2; D might be TRBD1 (6 bases). Germline V lookup: CDR1 MNHEY, CDR2 SVGAGI. V lost 0 bases and J lost 7, with 15 bases in between. The CDR3 consists of 15 residues. CDR3 sequence reads: CASSYSIGGASGYTF. The CDR3 DNA follows: TGTGCCAGCAGTTACTCCATAGGGGGAGCGTCTGGCTACACCTTC.

The chain employs TRBV6-5 and TRBJ2-3, with 9 bases fitting TRBD2. The CDR3 is 15 amino acids. Germline V gives CDR1 MNHEY, CDR2 SVGAGI. V shed 2 bases, J shed 6 bases, and the junction held 6 bases outside the gene matches. CDR3 coding DNA: TGTGCCAGCAGTTACCGGACTAGCGTTGTCGATACGCAGTATTTT. The encoded protein is CASSYRTSVVDTQYF.

V and J are TRBV5-8 and TRBJ2-3; TRBD2 matches 11 bases. The CDR3 loop spans 18 amino acids. Unmatched junction bases numbered 14, after V lost 1 base and J lost 7 bases. The germline V gene encodes CDR1 SGHTS and CDR2 YDEGEE. This chain's CDR3 is CASSLRGGIAGGPNTQYF. DNA for the CDR3: TGTGCCAGCAGCTTGCGAGGAGGTATAGCGGGGGGGCCGAATACGCAGTATTTT.

The chain recombines TRBV7-6 with TRBJ1-3; no clear D. The CDR3 runs to 16 residues. Trimming removed 1 base at V and 0 bases at J, with 10 bases between. Germline V gene data show CDR1 as SGHVS and CDR2 as FNYEAQ. DNA for the CDR3: TGTGCCAGCAGCTTAGAAGCCGGGTTCTCTGGAAACACCATATATTTT. It translates to CASSLEAGFSGNTIYF.

The CDR3 region is CASSKTGLGYGYTF. CDR3 in DNA: TGTGCCAGTAGTAAGACAGGGTTAGGCTATGGCTACACCTTC. The chain carries TRBV19 and TRBJ1-2; 7 bases are shared with TRBD1. The CDR3 is made up of 14 amino acids. CDR1 is LNHDA and CDR2 is SQIVND in the germline V gene (reference sequence). Unmatched junction bases numbered 6, after V lost 4 bases and J lost 4 bases.

V is TRBV7-3 and J is TRBJ2-1; 8 bases match TRBD1. Germline assignment: CDR1 SGHTA and CDR2 FQGTGA. Unmatched junction bases numbered 16, after V lost 5 bases and J lost 7 bases. The CDR3 is 17 residues long. The CDR3, as DNA: TGTGCCAGCAGCCCCGACCGGCGACAGGGGCTGAGGAATGAGCAGTTCTTC. It is translated as CASSPDRRQGLRNEQFF.

The V and J genes are TRBV5-5 and TRBJ1-5, with 12 bases lining up with TRBD1. The germline gives CDR1 SGHKS, CDR2 YYEKEE (reference sequence). This CDR3 comprises 19 residues. J lost 0 bases, V lost 3 bases, and 10 bases had no gene match. CDR3 DNA: TGTGCCAGCAGCTGGGGGACAGGGGGCGCAGGGGATAGCAATCAGCCCCAGCATTTT. Translating gives CASSWGTGGAGDSNQPQHF. Full variable domain (rest looked up from reference TRBV5-5 and TRBJ1-5): DAGVTQSPTHLIKTRGQQVTLRCSPISGHKSVSWYQQVLGQGPQFIFQYYEKEERGRGNFPDRFSARQFPNYSSELNVNALLLGDSALYLCASSWGTGGAGDSNQPQHFGDGTRLSIL.

In this sample, this clone turned up once. The chain links TRBV18 to TRBJ1-6, with 11 nucleotides matching TRBD1. CDR1 and CDR2 (germline): KGHSH, LQKENI. The CDR3 extends over 16 amino acids. V shed 5 bases and J 10 bases; nucleotides not matched to a gene: 10. For the CDR3, the DNA is TGTGCCAGCTCATCACAAGCCGGGACAGGGGGGTCACCCCTCCACTTT. This gives the protein CASSSQAGTGGSPLHF.

V usage is TRBV27 and J usage is TRBJ2-7, with a possible D match to TRBD1 (5 bases). CDR3 length: 17 residues. Looked up from germline, CDR1 is MNHEY and CDR2 is SMNVEV (reference sequence). The V end lost 5 bases, the J end lost 4 bases, and 24 bases lay between the germline ends. CDR3 coding DNA: TGTGCCAGCAGTCGCCTCGTGAAACCACCAAGGGGTTACGAGCAGTACTTC. Its translation is CASSRLVKPPRGYEQYF.

This clone was observed once. The V call is TRBV10-2, the J call TRBJ2-1; D remains ambiguous. The V gene lost 4 bases and the J gene lost 8 bases, with 9 bases spanning the gap. This CDR3 contains 12 residues. Germline loops: CDR1 WSHSY, CDR2 SAAADI. This chain's CDR3 is CASSATNYEQFF. CDR3 bases: TGCGCCAGCAGTGCCACGAACTATGAGCAGTTCTTC.

The table lists this clone with a count of one. The chain employs TRBV27 and TRBJ2-1, with TRBD2 identical over 15 bases. Germline loops: CDR1 MNHEY, CDR2 SMNVEV (reference sequence). V lost 5 bases, J lost 7 bases, and 6 bases stayed unmatched. This CDR3 is 16 amino acids long. The CDR3 DNA sequence: TGTGCCAGCAGTACACGGACTAGCGGGGGGGTAAATGAGCAGTTCTTC. Translation: CASSTRTSGGVNEQFF.

CDR3 residues: CASRLAGGRGEQFF. The CDR3 bases are TGTGCCAGCAGACTAGCGGGGGGGCGGGGTGAGCAGTTCTTC. This chain joins TRBV6-4 and TRBJ2-1; 13 nucleotides line up with TRBD2. Germline CDR1 MRHNA, CDR2 SNTAGT. The ends lost 6 bases at V and 9 bases at J; junction bases unmatched: 5. The CDR3 spans 14 residues.

The chain has TRBV5-1 and TRBJ1-4, with D maybe TRBD1 (6 bases). CDR3 size: 15 residues. CDR1 and CDR2 from the germline V gene are SGHRS and YFSETQ. V was cut by 2 bases and J by 3 bases, with 11 bases left in between. The CDR3 reads CASSLQGAPNEKLFF. The CDR3 nucleotides read TGCGCCAGCAGCTTACAGGGTGCCCCTAATGAAAAACTGTTTTTT.

This chain joins TRBV19 and TRBJ1-2, with TRBD1 matching over 8 bases. The CDR3 covers 15 residues. The germline V gene encodes CDR1 LNHDA and CDR2 SQIVND (reference sequence). With V trimmed by 5 bases and J by 4 bases, 9 bases remained unmatched. CDR3 sequence reads: CASSPWTGIFYGYTF. The CDR3 nucleotides are TGTGCCAGTAGTCCGTGGACAGGGATCTTCTATGGCTACACCTTC.

V and J are TRBV27 and TRBJ1-2; D is possibly TRBD1 (5 bases). The CDR3 consists of 15 residues. Germline values: CDR1 MNHEY, CDR2 SMNVEV (reference sequence). V dropped 4 bases and J dropped 2 bases, with 14 bases sitting between them. CDR3 loop: CASSWGGRGNYGYTF. DNA for the CDR3: TGTGCCAGCAGTTGGGGGGGGAGAGGAAACTATGGCTACACCTTC.

The chain joins TRBV19 to TRBJ2-1; D possibly corresponds to TRBD1 (6 bases). Between the trimmed V and J ends, which lost 0 bases and 12 bases, there was a span of 12 bases. Germline CDR1 LNHDA, CDR2 SQIVND (reference sequence). There are 13 residues in the CDR3. CDR3 DNA sequence: TGTGCCAGTAGTATAGATGGGGACATTGGGCAGTTCTTC. It encodes CASSIDGDIGQFF.

The chain uses TRBV5-4 and TRBJ2-5; TRBD2 is a possible D gene (5 bases). The germline CDR1 and CDR2 sequences are SGHNT and YYREEE (reference sequence). Trimming took 4 bases from V and 9 from J, leaving 25 bases between them. The CDR3 loop spans 16 amino acids. The CDR3 spells CASSPGNTPIHGAQYF. The CDR3 DNA is TGTGCCAGCAGCCCCGGGAATACGCCCATACACGGGGCCCAGTACTTC.

The chain employs TRBV7-6 and TRBJ2-7; 7 bases line up with TRBD1. Trimming cost V 1 base and J 6 bases; bases outside gene matches: 6. The CDR3 has 14 amino acids. Looked up from germline, CDR1 is SGHVS and CDR2 is FNYEAQ. The chain's CDR3 is CASSLETGLGEQYF. Here the CDR3 DNA reads TGTGCCAGCAGCTTAGAGACAGGGTTGGGCGAGCAGTACTTC.

The chain has TRBV29-1 and TRBJ2-5; possible D gene TRBD1, 5 bases. Trimming pared 4 bases from V and 5 bases from J, leaving 11 bases between. The germline gives CDR1 SQVTM, CDR2 ANQGSEA. The CDR3 has 12 residues. CDR3 loop: CSVARAQETQYF. CDR3 nucleotide sequence: TGCAGCGTTGCCAGGGCCCAGGAGACCCAGTACTTC.